This T cell receptor (beta chain) is from a study of blood T cell repertoires in COVID-19. Background on the study: Sites across the United States, Italy and Spain contributed samples from acute and convalescent COVID-19.

In the authors' workflow: Researchers report that nucleated cell counts were estimated from reference gene primer amplification. Generated by immunoSEQ multiplex PCR, the TCRdb table keeps only in-frame clones and is missing some. V and J calls and clone size follow that table, whereas D and trimming were derived from the DNA. The sample records under 250,000 clones, about 88% being singletons. Germline values: CDR1 SQVTM, CDR2 ANQGSEA. CDR3 size: 14 residues. With 3 bases clipped from V and 3 bases from J, the junction kept 4 bases outside the gene matches. The genes are TRBV29-1 and TRBJ1-1; 10 bases agree with TRBD1. The sample comprised peripheral blood. This clonotype originated in a man over 45 with COVID-19, enrolled during active disease. The CDR3 protein is CSVDEGQGYTEAFF. DNA of the CDR3: TGCAGCGTTGACGAGGGACAGGGGTACACTGAAGCTTTCTTT.